This is a list of T cell receptor beta chains from one sample in a study of T-cell reconstitution after alpha-beta-depleted transplantation in children. TCRdb recomputed calls from the PCR reads with MiXCR, one row per CDR3 protein. The sample carries 540,000 or so distinct CDR3 sequences, roughly 24% recorded once. Sequences were derived from PBMCs, mostly from graft donor cells, sampled 360 days after TCRalphabeta/CD19-depleted stem cell transplant. Every receptor here comes from a boy less than two years old who had a stem cell transplant for acute myeloid leukemia, so the T cells may come from the graft donor. Both conserved end residues are part of each CDR3.

>TRBJ2-7|TRBV6-2/TRBV6-3
CASSHRGRGVYEQYF
>TRBJ2-3|TRBV27
CASSSDRGSGGPTDTQYF
>TRBJ1-2|TRBV9
CASSGRANYGYTF
>TRBJ2-5|TRBV7-2
CASSFGPMETQYF
>TRBJ2-5|TRBV12-3/TRBV12-4
CASSPREAVGETQYF
>TRBJ2-2|TRBV12-3/TRBV12-4
CASSLRGLAGYGELFF
>TRBJ1-5|TRBV2
CASGAQRTVLGGQPQHF
>TRBJ1-1|TRBV5-1
CASSYEGLNTEAFF
>TRBJ2-2|TRBV5-1
CASSLGRDGNTGELFF
>TRBJ2-5|TRBV20-1
CSYGVETQYF
>TRBJ1-1|TRBV20-1
CSVSTPNQVEAFF
>TRBJ1-1|TRBV20-1
CSAEDFEAFF
>TRBJ2-1|TRBV7-9
CASSNPNRGRDEQFF
>TRBJ1-4|TRBV6-5
CASSYSTGAVPNEKLFF
>TRBJ2-5|TRBV7-9
CASYGWGDPTQYF
>TRBJ2-1|TRBV20-1
CSAIGKYNEQFF
>TRBJ2-6|TRBV28
CASSSPGVSGANVLTF
>TRBJ2-3|TRBV5-1
CASSLAFTRTDTQYF
>TRBJ1-1|TRBV6-1
CASRELQGVEAFF
>TRBJ2-1|TRBV20-1
CSARDERGASNEQFF
>TRBJ1-4|TRBV18
CASSPRMDLLNEKLFF
>TRBJ2-1|TRBV10-3
CAITSETGGGKGEQFF
>TRBJ1-5|TRBV7-9
CASSLDRGWGNQPQHF
>TRBJ1-2|TRBV12-3/TRBV12-4
CASTVFNLPDRAEGYTF
>TRBJ2-1|TRBV4-3
CASIEVGPDRDEVNEQFF
>TRBJ1-3|TRBV20-1
CSATRQDPGNTIYF
>TRBJ2-2|TRBV5-1
CASSLAGRASGELFF
>TRBJ2-3|TRBV20-1
CSARIFQGTDTQYF
>TRBJ2-1|TRBV7-3
CASSLPLLGPHLGSSYNEQFF
>TRBJ2-3|TRBV5-6
CASRIDGGTTDTQYF
>TRBJ2-1|TRBV12-3/TRBV12-4
CASSLGPSFSYNEQFF
>TRBJ2-5|TRBV6-5
CASSYRAGTQYF
>TRBJ1-5|TRBV12-3/TRBV12-4
CASSLAQGRQPQHF
>TRBJ1-6|TRBV29-1
CSVGEGNSPLHF
>TRBJ2-1|TRBV9
CASSVSIDNEQFF
>TRBJ2-5|TRBV6-5
CASSYAREEETQYF
>TRBJ2-3|TRBV12-5
CACCQEGDTQYF
>TRBJ2-5|TRBV20-1
CSARDYWTISKETQYF
>TRBJ1-5|TRBV27
CASSPEAGLQPQHF
>TRBJ1-5|TRBV15
CATSEDGYSNQPQHF
>TRBJ2-1|TRBV7-2
CASSLVPAGYNEQFF
>TRBJ2-5|TRBV7-9
CASIPTSGEETQYF
>TRBJ1-1|TRBV7-2
CASSVYYRGGEAFF
>TRBJ1-1|TRBV7-9
CASSTEGMYTEAFF
>TRBJ2-4|TRBV29-1
CSAREAAKNIQYF
>TRBJ2-1|TRBV2
CASKARSSYNEQFF
>TRBJ2-5|TRBV20-1
CSAPPPPGQRTQYF
>TRBJ1-5|TRBV7-2
CASSPRPISNQPQHF
>TRBJ1-2|TRBV20-1
CSASRDRFNYGYTF
>TRBJ1-2|TRBV7-9
CATRPPTQGRYGYTF
>TRBJ2-2|TRBV29-1
CSVAHRVDTGELFF
>TRBJ2-2|TRBV13
CASSLYGELFF
>TRBJ2-6|TRBV4-3
CASSQESLGANSGANVLTF
>TRBJ1-3|TRBV20-1
CSAMRGGEWSGNTIYF